This T cell receptor beta chain comes out of a study of blood T cell repertoires in COVID-19 (dated by TCRdb to the early 2020s). Turning to the overall study: Samples covering the acute and convalescent phases of COVID-19 were provided by collaborators in the United States, Italy and Spain. The material from the prospective study consisted of cDNA or gDNA derived from T cells, B-cell-depleted T cells, or PBMCs. Subjects who had been exposed to COVID-19, were actively infected with it, or had recovered from it provided the deeply sampled blood TCRbeta repertoires that made up the dataset. The repertoires were released in a freely available public database intended as a resource for research on the immune response to SARS-CoV-2. The samples were drawn from the first 160 participants of the ongoing ImmuneRACE study and from over 950 subjects provided by 6 global collaborators. The sample metadata nearly always contained a de-identified subject ID, COVID-19 status, age in years and sex. Where available, HLA class I and class II types were taken from metadata supplied by the sample provider and were not determined by assay-based typing. The paper as a whole reports these results and caveats: The amount of clinical and demographic metadata varied by source and participant and was provided uncurated.

The immunoSEQ Assay, a bias-controlled multiplex PCR, was used to amplify TCRbeta CDR3 regions from genomic DNA. Per the source publication's procedure: The number of nucleated cells in each sample was estimated by amplification of reference gene primers within the assay. Sequence reads were collapsed and filtered to measure the absolute abundance of every unique TCRbeta CDR3 rearrangement. For each sample, productive Simpson clonality was calculated as the square root of Simpson's diversity index across productive rearrangements. Here the immuneACCESS table is served through TCRdb, limited to in-frame sequences with V and J called. Missing clones are a known gap in these copies; in checked studies unresolved V genes cover under half, and the rest lacks a known reason. V and J calls and clone size are as listed in that table; D and trimming were resolved from the DNA. For this sample the table gives fewer than 150,000 clones, of which 60% to 85% were detected only once. Of the sample, about 2% falls within the top ten clones.

The collaborating institutions used their own protocols to collect whole blood in K2EDTA tubes. For TCRbeta analysis, collaborators shipped samples as frozen whole blood, isolated PBMCs, or DNA extracted from either of those sample types. Of note for this clone: Its antigen remains undetermined. Per-nucleotide qualities are absent, and no much larger clonotype sits a single base away.

The clonotype was recovered from an older man with acute or convalescent COVID-19. Sequencing input: peripheral blood.

The CDR3 region has the sequence CASSVEVGTSITGELFF. In nucleotide form, the sequence is TGTGCCAGCAGCGTAGAGGTGGGGACTAGCATAACCGGGGAGCTGTTTTTT. This chain joins TRBV9 to TRBJ2-2; TRBD2 matches 9 bases in the middle. In the germline V gene, CDR1 corresponds to SGDLS and CDR2 to YYNGEE. V and J are trimmed by 0 bases and 5 bases, and the gene matches miss 8 bases of the junction. Reading from cysteine to phenylalanine, the CDR3 counts 17 amino acids. Only the CDR3 DNA is retained, 51 bases long and in frame from the first base. The full variable domain, completed from the reference TRBV9 and TRBJ2-2 proteins outside the CDR3, reads DSGVTQTPKHLITATGQRVTLRCSPRSGDLSVYWYQQSLDQGLQFLIQYYNGEERAKGNILERFSAQQFPDLHSELNLSSLELGDSALYFCASSVEVGTSITGELFFGEGSRLTVL.